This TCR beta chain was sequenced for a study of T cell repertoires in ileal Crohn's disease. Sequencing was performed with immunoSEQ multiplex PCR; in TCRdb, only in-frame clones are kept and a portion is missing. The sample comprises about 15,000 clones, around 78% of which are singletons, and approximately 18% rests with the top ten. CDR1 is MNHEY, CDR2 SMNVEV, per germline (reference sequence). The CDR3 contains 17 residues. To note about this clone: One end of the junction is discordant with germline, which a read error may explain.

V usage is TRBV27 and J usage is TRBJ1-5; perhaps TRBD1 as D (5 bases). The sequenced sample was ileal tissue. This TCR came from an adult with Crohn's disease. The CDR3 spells CASSRLTELYSNQPRHF. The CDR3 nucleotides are TGTGCCAGCAGTCGCCTGACAGAGCTCTATAGCAATCAGCCCCGGCATTTT.